The text below deals with one T cell receptor (beta chain). Its antigen is currently unknown. All donors participated as healthy donors of bone marrow. V lost 7 bases and J lost 0, with 10 bases in between. The germline V gene encodes CDR1 SNHLY and CDR2 FYNNEI. CDR3 size: 13 residues. This record comes from a study of cytomegalovirus exposure and HLA in healthy donors. Study background: Early released data comprised tens of millions of unique TCRs from HLA-typed donors. Study findings and constraints: In a later analysis, across HLA loci, associated TCR counts were highest for DRB1, lowest for HLA-C. In an earlier analysis, productive rearrangement rates for most beta V segments clustered near 87% or 30%.

Amplification used 60 Vbeta primers and 13 Jbeta primers. Method: immunoSEQ multiplex PCR; TCRdb's copy keeps in-frame clones and lacks some. The data hold a few hundred thousand clones, with 65% to 85% observed a single time. Sequencing was done on a sample of PBMCs. The chain links TRBV2 to TRBJ2-7; D is perhaps TRBD1 (5 bases). The receptor was isolated from a man aged 30-40 years in good health and CMV-seronegative. This CDR3 reads CASKQEFSYEQYF. The CDR3 DNA sequence: TGTGCCAGCAAACAGGAGTTCTCCTACGAGCAGTACTTC.